This T cell receptor (beta chain) was identified during a study of shared T cell receptors in the human thymus. Assay used: immunoSEQ multiplex PCR; TCRdb lists only in-frame clones, some missing. This table holds hundreds of thousands of clones, roughly 86% found once. The count of this clone is one. CDR1 MDHEN and CDR2 SYDVKM come from the germline V gene. The CDR3 contains 15 residues. The V gene end was trimmed by 3 bases and the J gene end by 2 bases; junction bases not matched to a gene: 7. This sample also belongs to another study, concerning human thymus T cells. This second report adds: Resections that were taken during corrective heart surgery supplied the thymus tissue. V and J gene usage appeared biased in thymic and blood repertoires. Related reports documented highly overlapping thymic repertoires among unrelated individuals.

This chain links TRBV28 with TRBJ2-7; TRBD2 matches 7 bases. This TCR was recovered from a boy under two years old with a congenital heart defect. Source material: thymocytes. The CDR3 loop reads CASSFGTGGPYEQYF. DNA for the CDR3: TGTGCCAGCAGTTTTGGGACGGGGGGTCCCTACGAGCAGTACTTC.